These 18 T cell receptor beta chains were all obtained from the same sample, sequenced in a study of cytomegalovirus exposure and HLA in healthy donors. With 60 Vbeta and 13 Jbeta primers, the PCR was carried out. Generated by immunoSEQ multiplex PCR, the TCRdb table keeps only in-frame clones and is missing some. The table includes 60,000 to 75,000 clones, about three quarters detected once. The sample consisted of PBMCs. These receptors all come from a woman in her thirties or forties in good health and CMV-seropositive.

CDR3 sequence reads: CASSFDSGLGRTQYF. DNA of the CDR3: TGCGCCAGCAGCTTTGACTCGGGACTAGGGAGGACCCAGTACTTC. The rearrangement uses TRBV4-1 and TRBJ2-5; TRBD2 matches 8 bases. Germline V gene sequence: CDR1 MGHRA, CDR2 YSYEKL. The CDR3 consists of 15 residues. J gave up 7 bases and V 5 bases, and 12 bases lay outside the gene matches.

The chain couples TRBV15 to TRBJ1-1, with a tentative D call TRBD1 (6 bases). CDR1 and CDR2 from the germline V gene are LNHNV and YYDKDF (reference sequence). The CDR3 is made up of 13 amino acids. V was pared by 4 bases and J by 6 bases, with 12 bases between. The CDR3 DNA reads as TGTGCCACCAGCAACGGGGGGCAGGCTGAAGCTTTCTTT. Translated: CATSNGGQAEAFF.

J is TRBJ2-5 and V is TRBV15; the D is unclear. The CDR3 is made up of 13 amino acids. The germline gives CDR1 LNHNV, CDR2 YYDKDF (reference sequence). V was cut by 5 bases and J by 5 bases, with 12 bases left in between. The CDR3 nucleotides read TGTGCCACCAGCGCTGGCCTGAGGGAGACCCAGTACTTC. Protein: CATSAGLRETQYF.

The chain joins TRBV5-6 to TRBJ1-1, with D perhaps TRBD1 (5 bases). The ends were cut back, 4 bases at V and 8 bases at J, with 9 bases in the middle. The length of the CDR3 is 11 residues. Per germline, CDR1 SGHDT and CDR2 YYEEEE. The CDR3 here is CASSLYREAFF. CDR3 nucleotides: TGTGCCAGCAGCCTGTACAGGGAAGCTTTCTTT.

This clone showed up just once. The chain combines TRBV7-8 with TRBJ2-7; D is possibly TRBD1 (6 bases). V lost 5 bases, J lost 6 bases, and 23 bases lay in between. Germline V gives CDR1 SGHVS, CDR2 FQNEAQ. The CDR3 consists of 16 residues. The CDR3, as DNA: TGTGCCAGCAGCGCTACCTACGGAACAGGGTGGGGCGAGCAGTACTTC. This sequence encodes CASSATYGTGWGEQYF.

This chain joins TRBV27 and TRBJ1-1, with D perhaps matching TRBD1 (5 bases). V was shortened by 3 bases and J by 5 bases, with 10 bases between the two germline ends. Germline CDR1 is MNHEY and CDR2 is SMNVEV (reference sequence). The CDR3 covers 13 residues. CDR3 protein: CASSFQGLTEAFF. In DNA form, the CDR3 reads TGTGCCAGCAGTTTTCAGGGCTTGACTGAAGCTTTCTTT.

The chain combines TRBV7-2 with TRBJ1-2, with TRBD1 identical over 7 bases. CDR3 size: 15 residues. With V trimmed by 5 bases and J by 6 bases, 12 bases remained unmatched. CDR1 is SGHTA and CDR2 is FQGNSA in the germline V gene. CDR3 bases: TGTGCCAGCAGCCCGAACAGGGGCTTGTTCAATGGCTACACCTTC. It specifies CASSPNRGLFNGYTF.

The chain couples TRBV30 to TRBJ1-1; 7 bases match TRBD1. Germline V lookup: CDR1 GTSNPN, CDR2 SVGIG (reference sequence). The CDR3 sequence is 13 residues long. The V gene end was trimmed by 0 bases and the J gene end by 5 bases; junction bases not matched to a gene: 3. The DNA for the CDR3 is TGTGCCTGGAGTGTACCAGGGGGGACTGAAGCTTTCTTT. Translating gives CAWSVPGGTEAFF.

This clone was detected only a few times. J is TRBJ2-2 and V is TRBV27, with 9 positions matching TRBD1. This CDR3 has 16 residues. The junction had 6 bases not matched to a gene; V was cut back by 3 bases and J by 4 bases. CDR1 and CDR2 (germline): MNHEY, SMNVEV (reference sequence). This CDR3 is CASSFTPGQGTGELFF. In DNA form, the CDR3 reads TGTGCCAGCAGTTTTACCCCGGGACAGGGCACCGGGGAGCTGTTTTTT.

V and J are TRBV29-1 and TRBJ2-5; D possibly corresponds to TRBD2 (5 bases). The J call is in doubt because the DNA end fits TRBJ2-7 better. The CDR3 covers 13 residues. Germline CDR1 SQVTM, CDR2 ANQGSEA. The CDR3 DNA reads TGCAGCGTTTTTGGGAGAAACTCCTACGAGCAGTACTTC. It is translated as CSVFGRNSYEQYF.

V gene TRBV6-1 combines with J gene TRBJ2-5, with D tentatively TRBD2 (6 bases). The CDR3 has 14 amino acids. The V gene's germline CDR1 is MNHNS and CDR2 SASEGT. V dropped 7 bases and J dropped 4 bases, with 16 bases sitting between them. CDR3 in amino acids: CASTFSEGAETQYF. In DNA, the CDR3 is TGTGCCAGCACATTCTCGGAGGGTGCAGAGACCCAGTACTTC.

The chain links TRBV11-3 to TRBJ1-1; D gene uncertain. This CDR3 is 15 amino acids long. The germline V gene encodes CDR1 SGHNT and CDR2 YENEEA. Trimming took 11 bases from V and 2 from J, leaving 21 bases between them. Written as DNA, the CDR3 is TGTGCCGCTCATGAGTTTGTGTTCACCAACACTGAAGCTTTCTTT. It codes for CAAHEFVFTNTEAFF.

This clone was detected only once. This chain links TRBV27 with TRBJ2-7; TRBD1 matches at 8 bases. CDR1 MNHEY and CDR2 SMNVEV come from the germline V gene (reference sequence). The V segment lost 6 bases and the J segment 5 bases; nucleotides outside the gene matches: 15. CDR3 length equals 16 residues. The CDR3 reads CASSLLFGQGTHEQYF. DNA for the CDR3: TGTGCCAGCAGCCTACTATTTGGACAGGGAACCCACGAGCAGTACTTC.

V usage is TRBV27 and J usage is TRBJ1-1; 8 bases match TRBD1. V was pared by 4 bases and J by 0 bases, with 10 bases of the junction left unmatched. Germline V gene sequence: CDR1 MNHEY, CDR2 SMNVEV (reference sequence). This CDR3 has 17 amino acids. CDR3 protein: CASSSHGQGIMNTEAFF. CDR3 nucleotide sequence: TGTGCCAGCAGTTCACACGGACAGGGAATAATGAACACTGAAGCTTTCTTT.

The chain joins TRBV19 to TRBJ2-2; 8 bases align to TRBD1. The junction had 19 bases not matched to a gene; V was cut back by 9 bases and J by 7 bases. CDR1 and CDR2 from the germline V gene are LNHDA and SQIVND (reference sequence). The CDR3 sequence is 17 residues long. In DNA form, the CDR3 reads TGTGCCAGCACAACCCGTGGCAGGGGGCTGTTAAGCGGGGAGCTGTTTTTT. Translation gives CASTTRGRGLLSGELFF.

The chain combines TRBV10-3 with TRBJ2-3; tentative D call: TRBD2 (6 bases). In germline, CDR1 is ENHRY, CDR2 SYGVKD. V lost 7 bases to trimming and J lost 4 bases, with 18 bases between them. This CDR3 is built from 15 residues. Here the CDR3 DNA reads TGTGCCATCACCCGGGACTTGACGACACCAGATACGCAGTATTTT. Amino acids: CAITRDLTTPDTQYF.

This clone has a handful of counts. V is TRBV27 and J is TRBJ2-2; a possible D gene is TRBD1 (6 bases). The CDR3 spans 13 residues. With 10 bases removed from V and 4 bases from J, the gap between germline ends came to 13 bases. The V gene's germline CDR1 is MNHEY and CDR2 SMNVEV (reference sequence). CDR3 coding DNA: TGTGCCACCGCGGACAGAGGCACCGGGGAGCTGTTTTTT. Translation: CATADRGTGELFF.

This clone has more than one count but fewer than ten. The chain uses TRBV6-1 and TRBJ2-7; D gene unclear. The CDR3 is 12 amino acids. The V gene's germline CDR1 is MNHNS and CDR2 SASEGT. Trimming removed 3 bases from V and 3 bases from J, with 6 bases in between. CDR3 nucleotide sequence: TGTGCCAGCAGTGAGGGCAGCTACGAGCAGTACTTC. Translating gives CASSEGSYEQYF.